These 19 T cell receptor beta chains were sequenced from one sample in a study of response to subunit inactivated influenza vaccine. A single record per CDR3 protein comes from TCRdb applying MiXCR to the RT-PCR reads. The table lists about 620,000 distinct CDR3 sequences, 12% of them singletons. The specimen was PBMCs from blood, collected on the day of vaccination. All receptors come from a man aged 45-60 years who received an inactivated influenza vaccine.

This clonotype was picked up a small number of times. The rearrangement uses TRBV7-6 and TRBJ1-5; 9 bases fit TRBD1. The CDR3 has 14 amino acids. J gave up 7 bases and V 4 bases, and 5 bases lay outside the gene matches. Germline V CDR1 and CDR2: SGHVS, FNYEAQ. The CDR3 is CASSSGTGRQPQHF. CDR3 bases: TGTGCCAGCAGCTCCGGGACAGGGCGCCAGCCCCAGCATTTT.

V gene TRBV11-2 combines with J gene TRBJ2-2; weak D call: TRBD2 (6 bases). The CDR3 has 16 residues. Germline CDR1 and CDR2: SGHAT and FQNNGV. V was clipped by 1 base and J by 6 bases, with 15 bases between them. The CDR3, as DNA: TGTGCCAGCAGCTTAGTTACGGGAGTCCCTTCCGGGGAGCTGTTTTTT. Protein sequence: CASSLVTGVPSGELFF.

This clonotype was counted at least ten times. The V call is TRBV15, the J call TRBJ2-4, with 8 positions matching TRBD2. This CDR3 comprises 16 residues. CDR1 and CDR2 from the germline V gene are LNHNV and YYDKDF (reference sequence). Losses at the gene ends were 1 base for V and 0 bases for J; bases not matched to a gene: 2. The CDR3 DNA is TGTGCCACCAGCAGAGTAGCGGGGCTAGCCAAAAACATTCAGTACTTC. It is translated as CATSRVAGLAKNIQYF.

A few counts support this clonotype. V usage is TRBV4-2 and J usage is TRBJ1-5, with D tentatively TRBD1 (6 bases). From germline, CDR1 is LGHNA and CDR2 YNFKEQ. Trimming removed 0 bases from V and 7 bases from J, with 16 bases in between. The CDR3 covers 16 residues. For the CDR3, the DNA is TGTGCCAGCAGCCAAGAGAGGCGACAGGCTGAACAGCCCCAGCATTTT. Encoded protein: CASSQERRQAEQPQHF.

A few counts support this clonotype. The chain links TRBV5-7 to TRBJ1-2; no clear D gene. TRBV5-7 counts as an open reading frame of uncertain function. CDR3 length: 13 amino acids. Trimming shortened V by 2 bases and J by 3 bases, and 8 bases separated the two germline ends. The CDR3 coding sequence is TGTGCCAGCAGCTTTCTACAGTACTATGGCTACACCTTC. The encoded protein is CASSFLQYYGYTF.

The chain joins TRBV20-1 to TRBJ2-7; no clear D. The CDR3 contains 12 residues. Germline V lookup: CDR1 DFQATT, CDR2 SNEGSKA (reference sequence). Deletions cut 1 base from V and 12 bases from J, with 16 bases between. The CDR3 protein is CSARVPGSRSYF. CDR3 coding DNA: TGCAGTGCTAGAGTTCCAGGTTCGCGGTCGTACTTC.

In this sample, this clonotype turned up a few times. The CDR3 spells CASSVLTAAGELFF. The CDR3 DNA follows: TGTGCCAGCAGCGTCCTGACAGCGGCCGGGGAGCTGTTTTTT. The chain is built from TRBV28 and TRBJ2-2; D tentatively fits TRBD1 or TRBD2 (5 bases each). This CDR3 is built from 14 residues. V was pared by 6 bases and J by 6 bases, with 14 bases between. Germline loops: CDR1 MDHEN, CDR2 SYDVKM.

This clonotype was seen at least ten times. The CDR3 spells CSARDNEQFF. The DNA for the CDR3 is TGCAGTGCTAGAGACAATGAGCAGTTCTTC. This chain links TRBV20-1 with TRBJ2-1; D is ambiguous. Germline CDR1 and CDR2: DFQATT and SNEGSKA (reference sequence). This CDR3 contains 10 residues. V shed 0 bases and J shed 6 bases, with 0 bases lying between them.

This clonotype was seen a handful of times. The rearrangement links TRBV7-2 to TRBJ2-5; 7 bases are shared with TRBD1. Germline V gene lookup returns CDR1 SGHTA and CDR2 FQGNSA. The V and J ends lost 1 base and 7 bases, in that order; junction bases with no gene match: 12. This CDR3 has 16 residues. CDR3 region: CASSLVTRTGVRTQYF. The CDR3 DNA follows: TGTGCCAGCAGCTTAGTCACCCGGACAGGAGTAAGGACCCAGTACTTC.

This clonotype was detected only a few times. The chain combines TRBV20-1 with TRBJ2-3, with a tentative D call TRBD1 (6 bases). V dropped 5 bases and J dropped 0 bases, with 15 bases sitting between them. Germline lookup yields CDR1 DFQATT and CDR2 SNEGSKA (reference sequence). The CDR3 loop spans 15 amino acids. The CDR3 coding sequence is TGCAGTGCTCAACGAACAGGGCCCAGCACAGATACGCAGTATTTT. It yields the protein CSAQRTGPSTDTQYF.

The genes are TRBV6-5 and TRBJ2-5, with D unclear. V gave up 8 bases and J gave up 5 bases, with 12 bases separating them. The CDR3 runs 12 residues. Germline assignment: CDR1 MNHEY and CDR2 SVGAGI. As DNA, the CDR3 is TGTGCCAGCGGGCCTACACCGGAGACCCAGTACTTC. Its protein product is CASGPTPETQYF.

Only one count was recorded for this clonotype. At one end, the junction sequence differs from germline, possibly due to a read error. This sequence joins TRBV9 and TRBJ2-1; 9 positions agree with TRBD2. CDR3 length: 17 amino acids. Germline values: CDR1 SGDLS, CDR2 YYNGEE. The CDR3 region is CASSDTSAGTSYDEQLF. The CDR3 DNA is TGTGCCAGCAGCGATACTTCGGCCGGGACTAGCTACGATGAGCAGCTCTTC.

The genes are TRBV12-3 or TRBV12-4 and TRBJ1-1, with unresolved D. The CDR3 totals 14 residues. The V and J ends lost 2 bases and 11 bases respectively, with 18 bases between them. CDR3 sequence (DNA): TGTGCCAGCAGTTTATCGGGCGGTCCCGCTAGGGCTTTCTTT. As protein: CASSLSGGPARAFF.

The CDR3 region has the DNA TGCGCCAGCAGCCGCAGAGTCGGACTCGACATTGGCTACACCTTC. This encodes CASSRRVGLDIGYTF. The genes are TRBV4-3 and TRBJ1-2; D unclear. V was cut by 4 bases and J by 7 bases, with 19 bases left in between. Germline loops: CDR1 LGHNA, CDR2 YSLEER. This CDR3 spans 15 amino acids.

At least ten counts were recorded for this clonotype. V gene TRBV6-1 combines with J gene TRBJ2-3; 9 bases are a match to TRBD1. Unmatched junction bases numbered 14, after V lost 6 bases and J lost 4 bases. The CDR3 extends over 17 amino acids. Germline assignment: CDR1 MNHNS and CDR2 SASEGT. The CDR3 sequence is CASSRFGSGTGPDTQYF. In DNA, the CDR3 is TGTGCCAGCAGCCGTTTCGGTTCCGGGACAGGGCCAGATACGCAGTATTTT.

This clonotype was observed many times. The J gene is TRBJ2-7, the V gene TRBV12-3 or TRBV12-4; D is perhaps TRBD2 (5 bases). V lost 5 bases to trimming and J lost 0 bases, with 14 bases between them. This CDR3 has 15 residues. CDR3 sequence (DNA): TGTGCCAGCAGTCCCGAGGGCCTTTTCTCCTACGAGCAGTACTTC. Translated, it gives CASSPEGLFSYEQYF.

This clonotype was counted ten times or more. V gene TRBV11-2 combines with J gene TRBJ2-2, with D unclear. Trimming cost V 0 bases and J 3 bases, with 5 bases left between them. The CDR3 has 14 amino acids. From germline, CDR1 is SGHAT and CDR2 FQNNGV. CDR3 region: CASSLDKYTGELFF. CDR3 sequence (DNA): TGTGCCAGCAGCTTAGACAAGTACACCGGGGAGCTGTTTTTT.

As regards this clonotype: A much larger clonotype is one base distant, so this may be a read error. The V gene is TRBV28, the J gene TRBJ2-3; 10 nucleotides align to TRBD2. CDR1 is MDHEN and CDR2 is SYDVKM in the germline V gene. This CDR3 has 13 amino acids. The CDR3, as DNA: TGTGCCAGCCAAGCGGGAGGGCCAGATATGCAGTATTTT. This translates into CASQAGGPDMQYF.

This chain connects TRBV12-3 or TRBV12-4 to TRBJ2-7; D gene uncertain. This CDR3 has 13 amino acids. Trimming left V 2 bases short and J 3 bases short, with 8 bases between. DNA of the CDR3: TGTGCCAGCAGTTTAAGTTACCGCTACGAGCAGTACTTC. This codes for CASSLSYRYEQYF.